This entry describes one T cell receptor beta chain. The antigen is undetermined. Here the gene names and germline are mouse. This sample is drawn from a study of tissue T cells after allogeneic stem cell transplantation. Points from the study as a whole: In patients and mice, blood and spleen missed much of tissue repertoire.

Clones were sequenced by immunoSEQ multiplex PCR, and TCRdb holds only the in-frame ones, with some missing. The sample consists of over 40,000 clones, 73% of them appearing once. Specimen: sorted cells pooled from one or two spleens. The TCR originated in a pool of C57BL/6 mice in good health.

CDR3 protein: CASSPGTANNQAPLF. CDR3 DNA, as far as it was read: TGTGCCAGCTCGCCCGGGACAGCTAACAACCAGGCTCCGCTT. The chain is built from TRBV12-2 and TRBJ1-5; 7 nucleotides agree with TRBD1. The read ends 1 residue before the CDR3 terminus; that terminus is restored from the germline J gene. V was clipped by 4 bases and J by 0 bases; unmatched bases: 5. Germline-derived CDR1 and CDR2 are SGHLS and HYDKME. The CDR3 has 15 residues.